Listed below are T cell receptor beta chains from one sample, sequenced in a study of blood T cell repertoires in COVID-19. The protocol was immunoSEQ multiplex PCR, while the TCRdb copy is restricted to in-frame clones and leaves out a portion. The profile covers 37,000 or so clones, with approximately 90% appearing a single time and approximately 10% taken by the ten largest. The sequenced sample was peripheral blood. Receptor source: a man in his 60s with active COVID-19. Both conserved end residues are part of each CDR3. D genes are given only for firm matches.

J gene,D gene,V gene,CDR3 protein,CDR3 DNA
TRBJ2-3,-,TRBV9,CASSVAYRDSTDTQYF,TGTGCCAGCAGCGTAGCGTATCGCGATAGCACAGATACGCAGTATTTT
TRBJ1-6,-,TRBV3-1/TRBV3-2,CASSQDRSPQLSPLHF,TGTGCCAGCAGCCAAGACAGGTCCCCACAATTATCACCCCTCCACTTT
TRBJ1-3,-,TRBV10-3,CAISDQGNTIYF,TGTGCCATCAGTGATCAGGGAAACACCATATATTTT
TRBJ2-3,-,TRBV10-3,CAISEKSREGGDRDTQYF,TGTGCCATCAGTGAGAAGTCTAGGGAGGGGGGTGACCGAGATACGCAGTATTTT
TRBJ2-5,TRBD2,TRBV6-2/TRBV6-3,CASSSGTSGVQETQYF,TGTGCCAGCAGCTCCGGGACTAGCGGGGTCCAAGAGACCCAGTACTTC
TRBJ2-1,TRBD2,TRBV4-3,CASSLFPGRLKYNEQFF,TGCGCCAGCAGCCTGTTCCCCGGGAGGCTTAAGTACAATGAGCAGTTCTTC
TRBJ2-1,TRBD2,TRBV7-2,CASSRTGTSGSIEQFF,TGTGCCAGCAGCCGGACCGGGACTAGCGGGAGTATTGAGCAGTTCTTC
TRBJ1-3,-,TRBV6-5,CASSPGGGNTIYF,TGTGCCAGCAGCCCCGGGGGGGGAAACACCATATATTTT
TRBJ1-1,TRBD1,TRBV18,CASSPKDRLGEAFF,TGTGCCAGCTCACCAAAGGACAGGTTGGGGGAAGCTTTCTTT
TRBJ2-1,TRBD2,TRBV19,CASSSRRTGGGSYNEQFF,TGTGCCAGTAGCTCCCGTCGGACGGGAGGGGGCTCCTACAATGAGCAGTTCTTC
TRBJ2-5,-,TRBV10-3,CAISEPGETQYF,TGTGCCATCAGTGAGCCAGGGGAGACCCAGTACTTC
TRBJ2-1,TRBD2,TRBV3-1/TRBV3-2,CASSQGSLADYNEQFF,TGTGCCAGCAGCCAAGGTAGCCTAGCGGACTACAATGAGCAGTTCTTC
TRBJ1-1,-,TRBV28,CASSLTASEAFF,TGTGCCAGCAGTTTAACTGCGTCTGAAGCTTTCTTT
TRBJ2-3,TRBD2,TRBV27,CASRPGSGRDTDTQYF,TGTGCCAGCAGGCCGGGAAGCGGGAGGGACACAGATACGCAGTATTTT
TRBJ2-7,TRBD2,TRBV7-2,CASSLARGGGEQYF,TGTGCCAGCAGCTTAGCCCGTGGGGGGGGCGAGCAGTACTTC
TRBJ2-7,-,TRBV21-1,CASSNPGMKAYEQYF,TGTGCCAGCAGCAACCCGGGAATGAAAGCCTACGAGCAGTACTTC
TRBJ1-4,-,TRBV27,CASSLRRGEKLFF,TGTGCCAGCAGTTTACGGAGGGGTGAAAAACTGTTTTTT
TRBJ1-2,-,TRBV27,CASSLGGGGGYTF,TGTGCCAGCAGTCTAGGGGGGGGCGGTGGCTACACCTTC